Below, 29 T cell receptor beta chains from the same sample are listed, as sequenced in a study of blood T cell repertoires in COVID-19. Some clones are missing from TCRdb's copy, which holds only in-frame ones; the method was immunoSEQ multiplex PCR. Among roughly 390,000 clones, around 87% were seen once, and the ten largest hold 10%. Sequenced material: peripheral blood. These receptors all come from a woman aged 25 to 39 with COVID-19, enrolled during active disease.

The chain is built from TRBV6-6 and TRBJ2-1; D is unresolved. The V end was cut by 5 bases, the J end by 0 bases, with 11 bases between. The length of the CDR3 is 15 residues. Germline V gives CDR1 MNHNY, CDR2 SVGAGI (reference sequence). CDR3 loop: CASSPIALSYNEQFF. As DNA, the CDR3 is TGTGCCAGCAGTCCCATAGCCCTCTCCTACAATGAGCAGTTCTTC.

The genes are TRBV20-1 and TRBJ1-2; D possibly corresponds to TRBD1 (5 bases). The CDR3 consists of 13 residues. Germline V gene sequence: CDR1 DFQATT, CDR2 SNEGSKA (reference sequence). V lost 3 bases, J lost 8 bases, and 16 bases lay in between. The CDR3 is CSASTGDSRGYTF. The CDR3 nucleotides read TGCAGTGCTAGTACCGGGGACTCAAGAGGCTACACCTTC.

The chain carries TRBV7-3 and TRBJ2-2, with D perhaps matching TRBD2 (6 bases). The CDR3 sequence is 16 residues long. The V and J ends lost 1 base and 0 bases respectively, with 9 bases between them. CDR1 and CDR2 from the germline V gene are SGHTA and FQGTGA. The CDR3 DNA reads TGTGCCAGCAGCTTAAGACGCGGGGCGAACACCGGGGAGCTGTTTTTT. Protein product: CASSLRRGANTGELFF.

The CDR3 spells CASSPRTVNTEAFF. The CDR3 nucleotides are TGTGCCAGCAGCCCCAGGACAGTGAACACTGAAGCTTTCTTT. The chain carries TRBV7-2 and TRBJ1-1; possibly TRBD1 for D (6 bases). The CDR3 spans 14 residues. The germline V and J ends were trimmed by 5 bases and 0 bases, with 10 bases remaining between them. The V gene's germline CDR1 is SGHTA and CDR2 FQGNSA.

The rearrangement links TRBV9 to TRBJ2-7; 10 bases fit TRBD2. CDR1 is SGDLS, CDR2 YYNGEE, per germline. V trimming: 1 base; J trimming: 4 bases; junction bases outside the gene matches: 2. CDR3 length equals 14 residues. CDR3 protein: CASSVRSGGYEQYF. CDR3 sequence (DNA): TGTGCCAGCAGCGTACGTAGCGGGGGGTACGAGCAGTACTTC.

The rearrangement joins TRBV24-1 to TRBJ2-1; TRBD2 aligns across 14 bases. CDR1 is KGHDR and CDR2 is SFDVKD in the germline V gene. V lost 3 bases, J lost 7 bases, and 7 bases stayed unmatched. The CDR3 extends over 17 amino acids. The CDR3: CATSDPGTSGGRNEQFF. Here the CDR3 DNA reads TGTGCCACCAGTGATCCCGGGACTAGCGGGGGTAGGAATGAGCAGTTCTTC.

This sequence joins TRBV4-1 and TRBJ2-7; maybe TRBD1 (7 bases). V dropped 0 bases and J dropped 5 bases, with 8 bases sitting between them. Germline CDR1 and CDR2: MGHRA and YSYEKL. The CDR3 consists of 13 residues. CDR3 sequence: CASSQDRGDEQYF. For the CDR3, the DNA is TGCGCCAGCAGCCAAGACAGGGGGGACGAGCAGTACTTC.

The chain couples TRBV6-2 or TRBV6-3 to TRBJ2-2; 7 nucleotides line up with TRBD1. The CDR3 covers 13 residues. Germline V lookup: CDR1 MNHEY, CDR2 SVGEGT. The trim removed 6 bases at V and 4 bases at J, leaving 2 bases unmatched. The CDR3 here is CASSRDSTGELFF. CDR3 bases: TGTGCCAGCAGCAGGGACAGCACCGGGGAGCTGTTTTTT.

This chain connects TRBV2 to TRBJ2-7; D is undetermined. The CDR3 contains 12 residues. Germline loops: CDR1 SNHLY, CDR2 FYNNEI. V was trimmed by 5 bases and J by 1 base, leaving 6 bases between them. In DNA form, the CDR3 reads TGTGCCAGCAGTTCGTTATCCTACGAGCAGTACTTC. It translates to CASSSLSYEQYF.

This chain uses TRBV2 with TRBJ2-7; TRBD2 matches at 10 bases. Germline trimming cut 4 bases from V and 4 bases from J; bases unmatched to any gene: 4. Germline CDR1 SNHLY, CDR2 FYNNEI. This CDR3 contains 14 residues. As DNA, the CDR3 is TGTGCCAGCAGTGCAGCTAGCGGGAGTTACGAGCAGTACTTC. It is translated as CASSAASGSYEQYF.

The genes are TRBV9 and TRBJ1-6; 9 bases match TRBD1. Trimming took 8 bases from V and 8 from J; bases not matched to a gene: 5. Per germline, CDR1 SGDLS and CDR2 YYNGEE. This CDR3 comprises 13 residues. In DNA, the CDR3 is TGTGCCAGTAACCGGGACAGGGATTCACCCCTCCACTTT. As protein: CASNRDRDSPLHF.

V usage is TRBV10-2 and J usage is TRBJ1-5; 9 bases fit TRBD1. The CDR3 is made up of 15 amino acids. Germline CDR1 WSHSY, CDR2 SAAADI. V lost 3 bases and J lost 3; bases outside the gene matches: 3. CDR3 sequence: CASSEGTGINQPQHF. The CDR3 bases are TGCGCCAGCAGTGAAGGGACAGGGATCAATCAGCCCCAGCATTTT.

V and J are TRBV4-1 and TRBJ2-7; TRBD2 agrees at 7 bases. V was pared by 4 bases and J by 1 base, with 7 bases of the junction left unmatched. Looked up from germline, CDR1 is MGHRA and CDR2 is YSYEKL. This CDR3 is 15 amino acids long. The CDR3 bases are TGCGCCAGCAGCCTTCGTGATAGCGGGTCCTACGAGCAGTACTTC. This encodes CASSLRDSGSYEQYF.

This clone came up a few times. The CDR3 coding sequence is TGCGCCAGCAGCCCGACGGGACTAGCGGGAACCTACGAGCAGTACTTC. Translation gives CASSPTGLAGTYEQYF. The chain combines TRBV5-1 with TRBJ2-7; TRBD2 matches at 13 bases. Germline CDR1 and CDR2: SGHRS and YFSETQ. V shed 4 bases, J shed 2 bases, and the junction held 6 bases outside the gene matches. CDR3 length equals 16 residues.

This chain joins TRBV6-5 and TRBJ2-7; TRBD1 agrees at 9 bases. The CDR3 extends over 15 amino acids. Germline assignment: CDR1 MNHEY and CDR2 SVGAGI. V shed 5 bases and J 5 bases; nucleotides not matched to a gene: 10. The CDR3 nucleotides are TGTGCCAGCAGTCTGCGGACAGGGGAGGTAGACGAGCAGTACTTC. Translation gives CASSLRTGEVDEQYF.

The sample holds one count of this clone. The V call is TRBV7-9, the J call TRBJ2-3, with D possibly matching TRBD1 (5 bases). The CDR3 contains 12 residues. V was clipped by 5 bases and J by 5 bases, with 8 bases between them. Germline loops: CDR1 SEHNR, CDR2 FQNEAQ (reference sequence). CDR3 protein: CASSPREDTQYF. Written as DNA, the CDR3 is TGTGCCAGCAGCCCCAGGGAAGATACGCAGTATTTT.

The chain combines TRBV5-6 with TRBJ2-7, with 10 nucleotides matching TRBD2. The germline CDR1 and CDR2 sequences are SGHDT and YYEEEE. J gave up 4 bases and V 4 bases, and 8 bases lay outside the gene matches. The CDR3 totals 15 residues. For the CDR3, the DNA is TGTGCCAGCAGCCTTCTAGCTAGCGGGAGTTACGAGCAGTACTTC. This encodes CASSLLASGSYEQYF. The full variable domain, in which reference TRBV5-6 and TRBJ2-7 provide the parts outside the CDR3, is DAGVTQSPTHLIKTRGQQVTLRCSPKSGHDTVSWYQQALGQGPQFIFQYYEEEERQRGNFPDRFSGHQFPNYSSELNVNALLLGDSALYLCASSLLASGSYEQYFGPGTRLTVT.

The chain recombines TRBV5-4 with TRBJ2-7; TRBD2 agrees at 12 bases. CDR3 length: 17 residues. From germline, CDR1 is SGHNT and CDR2 YYREEE (reference sequence). J lost 0 bases, V lost 4 bases, and 8 bases had no gene match. The CDR3 loop reads CASSAGTSGYGSYEQYF. Here the CDR3 DNA reads TGTGCCAGCAGCGCCGGGACTAGCGGGTACGGCTCCTACGAGCAGTACTTC.

This chain joins TRBV11-2 and TRBJ1-1; TRBD1 matches 8 bases. From germline, CDR1 is SGHAT and CDR2 FQNNGV. V gave up 3 bases and J gave up 4 bases; unmatched junction bases: 7. The CDR3 length is 15 residues. CDR3 DNA: TGTGCCAGCAGCTTCCGACGACAGGGGACCACTGAAGCTTTCTTT. Translation gives CASSFRRQGTTEAFF.

This sequence joins TRBV4-1 and TRBJ2-6, with D uncertain. Looked up from germline, CDR1 is MGHRA and CDR2 is YSYEKL. CDR3 length: 17 amino acids. Trimming shortened V by 1 base and J by 4 bases, and 14 bases separated the two germline ends. This chain's CDR3 is CASSQGFGPGGANVLTF. CDR3 nucleotides: TGCGCCAGCAGCCAAGGTTTTGGCCCCGGGGGGGCCAACGTCCTGACTTTC.

The chain employs TRBV19 and TRBJ1-2; TRBD1 aligns across 9 bases. Germline V gene sequence: CDR1 LNHDA, CDR2 SQIVND (reference sequence). J gave up 7 bases and V 3 bases, and 6 bases lay outside the gene matches. This CDR3 is built from 14 residues. Here the CDR3 DNA reads TGTGCCAGTAGTATCACCGGGACAGGGTCTGGCTACACCTTC. Translation gives CASSITGTGSGYTF.

The chain employs TRBV6-5 and TRBJ1-2; 9 nucleotides align to TRBD1. Unmatched junction bases numbered 3, after V lost 2 bases and J lost 5 bases. The CDR3 loop spans 14 amino acids. Germline CDR1 and CDR2: MNHEY and SVGAGI. CDR3 in amino acids: CASSYRTGAYGYTF. In DNA form, the CDR3 reads TGTGCCAGCAGTTACCGGACAGGGGCGTATGGCTACACCTTC.

V is TRBV10-3 and J is TRBJ2-3, with 13 bases identical to TRBD2. Germline V gene lookup returns CDR1 ENHRY and CDR2 SYGVKD. The length of the CDR3 is 15 residues. Trimming took 7 bases from V and 4 from J; bases not matched to a gene: 5. CDR3 protein: CAITRLAGGSDTQYF. The CDR3 bases are TGTGCCATCACGAGACTAGCGGGAGGATCAGATACGCAGTATTTT.

V gene TRBV5-8 combines with J gene TRBJ2-7, with D possibly TRBD2 on 5 matching bases. From germline, CDR1 is SGHTS and CDR2 YDEGEE. V dropped 4 bases and J dropped 3 bases, with 11 bases sitting between them. The CDR3 spans 13 residues. CDR3 DNA: TGTGCCAGCAGCCGGGGAATCAACTACGAGCAGTACTTC. Its protein product is CASSRGINYEQYF.

V is TRBV2 and J is TRBJ1-2; D is undetermined. Trimming took 5 bases from V and 7 from J, leaving 8 bases between them. CDR3 length equals 11 residues. CDR1 is SNHLY, CDR2 FYNNEI, per germline. CDR3 in amino acids: CASSTPVGYTF. The CDR3 bases are TGTGCCAGCAGTACCCCGGTTGGCTACACCTTC.

Only one count was recorded for this clone. V and J are TRBV28 and TRBJ2-1; weak D call: TRBD2 (5 bases). V lost 0 bases and J lost 5, with 17 bases in between. The CDR3 is 17 residues long. The germline gives CDR1 MDHEN, CDR2 SYDVKM. CDR3 coding DNA: TGTGCCAGCAGTTTATGGCCAGCGGTTATGTCCAACAATGAGCAGTTCTTC. Protein product: CASSLWPAVMSNNEQFF.

This chain uses TRBV28 with TRBJ2-2, with D uncertain. Trimming took off 2 bases at V and 6 bases at J, with 10 bases between the two ends. The CDR3 contains 14 residues. CDR1 is MDHEN, CDR2 SYDVKM, per germline. The CDR3 nucleotides are TGTGCCAGCAGTTTAATGAGTCTTTCCGGGGAGCTGTTTTTT. It is translated as CASSLMSLSGELFF.

V is TRBV6-6 and J is TRBJ2-1, with 10 bases aligning to TRBD1. CDR3 size: 20 residues. Per germline, CDR1 MNHNY and CDR2 SVGAGI (reference sequence). The V segment lost 6 bases and the J segment 9 bases; nucleotides outside the gene matches: 26. This CDR3 is CASSSYLDRGRKAGVGEQFF. As DNA, the CDR3 is TGTGCCAGCAGCTCTTATTTAGACAGGGGGCGTAAGGCGGGAGTAGGTGAGCAGTTCTTC.

J is TRBJ2-5 and V is TRBV10-2; the match to TRBD1 covers 12 bases. The CDR3 sequence is 15 residues long. V was clipped by 8 bases and J by 4 bases; unmatched bases: 8. Germline loops: CDR1 WSHSY, CDR2 SAAADI. CDR3 protein: CASGGDRGPGETQYF. The CDR3 DNA follows: TGCGCCAGCGGGGGGGACAGGGGGCCCGGAGAGACCCAGTACTTC.